These 15 T cell receptor beta chains share one sample of origin, sequenced in a study of somatic mutations in cytotoxic T cells in rheumatoid arthritis. Assay: immunoSEQ multiplex PCR; the TCRdb copy retains only in-frame clones and omits some. This table has around 6,500 clones, roughly 71% appearing once. Source material: CD8+ T cells sorted from blood. Receptor source: a man aged 40-49 years in good health.

V is TRBV27 and J is TRBJ2-1, with 14 positions matching TRBD2. Germline V gene lookup returns CDR1 MNHEY and CDR2 SMNVEV (reference sequence). CDR3 length: 19 residues. V was clipped by 5 bases and J by 4 bases; unmatched bases: 13. The chain's CDR3 is CASSGKGLAGVVGYNEQFF. CDR3 sequence (DNA): TGTGCCAGCAGTGGCAAGGGACTAGCGGGAGTGGTGGGATACAATGAGCAGTTCTTC.

This clone was found a few times. This chain links TRBV11-1 with TRBJ2-5; a weak D match, TRBD2 (6 bases). Looked up from germline, CDR1 is SGHAT and CDR2 is FQDESV (reference sequence). CDR3 length: 15 residues. V was trimmed by 4 bases and J by 2 bases, leaving 14 bases between them. The CDR3 DNA reads TGTGCCAGCAGCTGGGTGGTGGGGGGACAAGAGACCCAGTACTTC. This codes for CASSWVVGGQETQYF.

This clone was observed a single time. The chain recombines TRBV6-1 with TRBJ2-1; 14 bases map to TRBD2. This CDR3 is built from 19 residues. J gave up 8 bases and V 2 bases, and 14 bases lay outside the gene matches. Germline CDR1 MNHNS, CDR2 SASEGT. The CDR3 region is CASSEWGLAGAAHWDEQFF. The CDR3 bases are TGTGCCAGCAGTGAATGGGGACTAGCGGGAGCGGCACACTGGGATGAGCAGTTCTTC.

The genes are TRBV7-9 and TRBJ2-1; TRBD2 is a possible D gene (6 bases). CDR3 length: 14 residues. The V gene's germline CDR1 is SEHNR and CDR2 FQNEAQ (reference sequence). V dropped 2 bases and J dropped 9 bases, with 14 bases sitting between them. The CDR3 nucleotides are TGTGCCAGCAGCTTATTAGAGGGAGGTGTTGAGCAGTTCTTC. It encodes CASSLLEGGVEQFF.

This chain uses TRBV28 with TRBJ1-4; unclear D gene. Trimming removed 6 bases at V and 7 bases at J, with 21 bases between. This CDR3 contains 16 residues. Germline V gene data show CDR1 as MDHEN and CDR2 as SYDVKM. This chain's CDR3 is CASSQADEGRIEKLFF. In DNA form, the CDR3 reads TGTGCCAGCAGCCAGGCCGATGAGGGAAGGATTGAAAAACTGTTTTTT.

The table lists this clone with a count of one. The gene calls are TRBV28 and TRBJ2-1; D remains ambiguous. Germline V gene data show CDR1 as MDHEN and CDR2 as SYDVKM. The V end was cut by 5 bases, the J end by 0 bases, with 14 bases between. CDR3 length: 16 residues. This CDR3 reads CASSPVRSSSYNEQFF. The CDR3, as DNA: TGTGCCAGCAGTCCGGTGCGGAGCAGCTCCTACAATGAGCAGTTCTTC.

This clone was detected once. V is TRBV5-6 and J is TRBJ1-3; the D is unclear. The CDR3 is 13 residues long. Germline CDR1 is SGHDT and CDR2 is YYEEEE. The germline V and J ends were trimmed by 5 bases and 1 base, with 7 bases remaining between them. As DNA, the CDR3 is TGTGCCAGCAGTTGGGGTTCTGGAAACACCATATATTTT. Its translation is CASSWGSGNTIYF.

The CDR3 loop reads CASSGWGYTF. In DNA form, the CDR3 reads TGTGCCAGCAGCGGTTGGGGCTACACCTTC. The chain links TRBV6-1 to TRBJ1-2, with no clear D. The V end lost 6 bases, the J end lost 8 bases, and 7 bases lay between the germline ends. The CDR3 has 10 residues. Germline lookup yields CDR1 MNHNS and CDR2 SASEGT.

The chain uses TRBV19 and TRBJ2-2; TRBD2 matches 10 bases. The V gene end was trimmed by 6 bases and the J gene end by 4 bases; junction bases not matched to a gene: 8. Germline V gives CDR1 LNHDA, CDR2 SQIVND (reference sequence). The CDR3 runs to 16 residues. CDR3 amino acids: CASSRSSGGGTGELFF. CDR3 DNA sequence: TGTGCCAGTAGCCGATCTAGCGGGGGCGGCACCGGGGAGCTGTTTTTT.

The table lists this clone with a count of one. V is TRBV2 and J is TRBJ2-1, with D possibly matching TRBD2 (6 bases). The V and J ends lost 7 bases and 7 bases respectively, with 20 bases between them. This CDR3 is 15 amino acids long. Germline CDR1 SNHLY, CDR2 FYNNEI. CDR3 protein: CASTGTPREHNEQFF. The CDR3 DNA follows: TGTGCCAGCACAGGAACCCCGCGGGAACATAATGAGCAGTTCTTC. The entire variable domain, with the rest obtained from reference TRBV2 and TRBJ2-1, is as follows: EPEVTQTPSHQVTQMGQEVILRCVPISNHLYFYWYRQILGQKVEFLVSFYNNEISEKSEIFDDQFSVERPDGSNFTLKIRSTKLEDSAMYFCASTGTPREHNEQFFGPGTRLTVL.

The chain uses TRBV5-4 and TRBJ1-2, with D unresolved. Germline V gene lookup returns CDR1 SGHNT and CDR2 YYREEE (reference sequence). This CDR3 contains 12 residues. V was clipped by 7 bases and J by 0 bases, with 7 bases between them. Written as DNA, the CDR3 is TGTGCCAGCTGGTCGGCTAACTATGGCTACACCTTC. Translating gives CASWSANYGYTF.

This clone appeared once. The chain couples TRBV6-4 to TRBJ2-1; TRBD2 matches at 10 bases. V shed 3 bases and J 8 bases; nucleotides not matched to a gene: 7. Germline loops: CDR1 MRHNA, CDR2 SNTAGT. This CDR3 has 15 amino acids. CDR3 region: CASSEIAGGGDEQFF. CDR3 nucleotide sequence: TGTGCCAGCAGTGAGATAGCGGGGGGCGGAGATGAGCAGTTCTTC.

V is TRBV7-9 and J is TRBJ2-1, with 8 bases matching TRBD2. The CDR3 has 16 residues. Germline loops: CDR1 SEHNR, CDR2 FQNEAQ (reference sequence). J lost 3 bases, V lost 5 bases, and 9 bases had no gene match. Here the CDR3 DNA reads TGTGCCAGCAGCCTATTAGCGGGGAGAAACTACAATGAGCAGTTCTTC. Its translation: CASSLLAGRNYNEQFF.

V is TRBV2 and J is TRBJ2-7, with 13 bases lining up with TRBD2. The CDR3 has 17 residues. CDR1 SNHLY and CDR2 FYNNEI come from the germline V gene. J gave up 1 base and V 7 bases, and 10 bases lay outside the gene matches. In DNA form, the CDR3 reads TGTGCCAGCATCCCCGGACTAGCGGGAGAGCGATCCTACGAGCAGTACTTC. It specifies CASIPGLAGERSYEQYF. The whole variable domain, remainder taken from reference TRBV2 and TRBJ2-7, is EPEVTQTPSHQVTQMGQEVILRCVPISNHLYFYWYRQILGQKVEFLVSFYNNEISEKSEIFDDQFSVERPDGSNFTLKIRSTKLEDSAMYFCASIPGLAGERSYEQYFGPGTRLTVT.

The gene calls are TRBV19 and TRBJ2-7; D ambiguous. CDR1 is LNHDA, CDR2 SQIVND, per germline (reference sequence). V was pared by 3 bases and J by 0 bases, with 12 bases between. This CDR3 contains 15 residues. The CDR3 nucleotides read TGTGCCAGTAGTATTGGTTGGAGCAGCTCCTACGAGCAGTACTTC. Translating gives CASSIGWSSSYEQYF.